Listed below are T cell receptor beta chains from one sample, sequenced in a study of Ad26.COV2.S vaccination and SARS-CoV-2 variants. TCRdb's copy holds only in-frame clones and misses some; the assay was immunoSEQ multiplex PCR. The table lists around 340,000 clones, 65% to 90% of them singletons, with around 10% in the top ten. Sample: peripheral blood, taken in a trial of Ad26.COV2.S vaccine versus placebo. These receptors were taken from a person aged 18 to 59 who received the Ad26.COV2.S COVID-19 vaccine or a placebo. Each CDR3 is given with its conserved first and last residue. Fields, in order: D gene, V gene, clone size, J gene, CDR3 DNA, CDR3 protein. The D gene is left open where the match is weak. Some rows have no size entry. The others give once, few or many, or a class for an expanded clone.

NA,TRBV12-2,NA,TRBJ2-1,TGTGCAAGTCGCTCACAAGGCTGGGGCTCCTACAATGAGCAGTTCTTC,CASRSQGWGSYNEQFF
TRBD1,TRBV3-1/TRBV3-2,NA,TRBJ2-3,TGTGCCAGCAGCCAAGAGGGGACAGGGCCCACAGATACGCAGTATTTT,CASSQEGTGPTDTQYF
TRBD1,TRBV6-1,NA,TRBJ1-1,TGTGCCAGCAGTGAACCGCCAGGGGGTGGGAACACTGAAGCTTTCTTT,CASSEPPGGGNTEAFF
TRBD1,TRBV24-1,NA,TRBJ1-5,TGTGCCACCAGTGAGGGGACAGGGCCGGACGATCAGCCCCAGCATTTT,CATSEGTGPDDQPQHF
TRBD1,TRBV4-1,NA,TRBJ2-7,TGCGCCAGCAGCCAAGACACAGGGGGGAACTACGAGCAGTACTTC,CASSQDTGGNYEQYF
NA,TRBV11-2,once,TRBJ2-7,TGTGCCAGCAGCTTAGGTGAGGGGTACGAGCAGTACTTC,CASSLGEGYEQYF
NA,TRBV7-2,once,TRBJ1-5,TGTGCCAGCAGCTCGGCCGTGGGCGTCGGGAGTTCTCAGCCCCAGCATTTT,CASSSAVGVGSSQPQHF
TRBD2,TRBV27,NA,TRBJ2-7,TGTGCCAGCAGTTTTCTTCGGGAGGGGTACGAGCAGTACTTC,CASSFLREGYEQYF
TRBD2,TRBV11-1,NA,TRBJ2-7,TGTGCCAGCAGCTGGCGGACTAGCGGGAGCTACGAGCAGTACTTC,CASSWRTSGSYEQYF
TRBD1,TRBV6-5,NA,TRBJ1-3,TGTGCCGGTGAAACAGGGGGCGGTGGAAACACCATATATTTT,CAGETGGGGNTIYF
NA,TRBV4-2,NA,TRBJ2-1,TGTGCCAGCAGCCAAGATCAACAGGGAGGAGCCGAGCAGTTCTTC,CASSQDQQGGAEQFF
TRBD1,TRBV6-2/TRBV6-3,NA,TRBJ1-6,TGTGCCAGCAGTTACCCCCCGATGGACAGGCCTGATTCACCCCTCCACTTT,CASSYPPMDRPDSPLHF
TRBD1,TRBV6-2/TRBV6-3,NA,TRBJ2-7,TGTGCCAGCAGTCCGAACAGGGGCTACGAGCAGTACTTC,CASSPNRGYEQYF
TRBD1,TRBV5-4,NA,TRBJ2-1,TGTGCCAGCAGCTTGGGACAGGGGAATGAGCAGTTCTTC,CASSLGQGNEQFF
NA,TRBV19,NA,TRBJ2-1,TGTGCCAGTAGTATATATGGGGGAGCGGCCTACAATGAGCAGTTCTTC,CASSIYGGAAYNEQFF
NA,TRBV7-9,NA,TRBJ1-3,TGTGCCAGCAGCTACACAGTTGGGGAGAGCGGAAACACCATATATTTT,CASSYTVGESGNTIYF
TRBD2,TRBV7-8,NA,TRBJ2-3,TGTGCCAGCAGCACTCGGGGGGGCACAGATACGCAGTATTTT,CASSTRGGTDTQYF
TRBD1,TRBV18,NA,TRBJ2-7,TGTGCCAGCTCACCAGGGACAGACTCCTACGAGCAGTACTTC,CASSPGTDSYEQYF
TRBD1,TRBV5-1,NA,TRBJ1-2,TGCGCCAGCAGCGAGGGGTCCGGGACAGAAAGCTATGGCTACACCTTC,CASSEGSGTESYGYTF
NA,TRBV5-1,NA,TRBJ2-2,TGCGCCAGCAGCTCAGAGGGGCAAAGCACCGGGGAGCTGTTTTTT,CASSSEGQSTGELFF
TRBD2,TRBV9,NA,TRBJ2-1,TGTGCCAGCAGCGTAGCTGGGGGGGTCAATGAGCAGTTCTTC,CASSVAGGVNEQFF
NA,TRBV19,NA,TRBJ1-4,TGTGCCAGTAGTCCCGGGGAATCAATTGAAAAACTGTTTTTT,CASSPGESIEKLFF
TRBD2,TRBV5-1,NA,TRBJ2-5,TGCGCCAGCAGCTTAGGACTAGCGGGGGGGCAAGAGACCCAGTACTTC,CASSLGLAGGQETQYF
NA,TRBV4-3,NA,TRBJ1-4,TGCGCCAGCAGCCCGAGTACGGCTAATGAAAAACTGTTTTTT,CASSPSTANEKLFF
NA,TRBV7-9,NA,TRBJ1-2,TGTGCCAGCAGCCCCCCCTCCGGCTATGGCTACACCTTC,CASSPPSGYGYTF
TRBD2,TRBV3-1/TRBV3-2,NA,TRBJ2-7,TGTGCCAGCAGCCAAAGGCTAGCGGGAGGCTACGAGCAGTACTTC,CASSQRLAGGYEQYF
NA,TRBV5-6,NA,TRBJ2-5,TGTGCCAGCAGCTGGAGGGTACAAGAGACCCAGTACTTC,CASSWRVQETQYF
NA,TRBV27,NA,TRBJ1-4,TGTGCCAGCAGTTTCTCCCCTGCAGGTCCTAATGAAAAACTGTTTTTT,CASSFSPAGPNEKLFF
NA,TRBV6-1,NA,TRBJ1-2,TGTGCCAGCAGTGAAGGGGCAGGGGAGTATGGCTACACCTTC,CASSEGAGEYGYTF
NA,TRBV3-1/TRBV3-2,many,TRBJ2-1,TGTGCCAGCAGCCGTTATGGGAGCTCCTACAATGAGCAGTTCTTC,CASSRYGSSYNEQFF
NA,TRBV28,NA,TRBJ1-2,TGTGCTAGCAGTCTCCTGGGGGTCGGGCGGGGTGACTATGGCTACACCTTC,CASSLLGVGRGDYGYTF
NA,TRBV4-2,NA,TRBJ2-7,TGTGCCAGCAGCCAAGATTGGGGAGCAGGGACGTACTCCTACGAGCAGTACTTC,CASSQDWGAGTYSYEQYF
TRBD2,TRBV5-1,NA,TRBJ2-1,TGCGCCAGCAGCCCACCGGGACTAGCGGGAAGCAATGAGCAGTTCTTC,CASSPPGLAGSNEQFF
TRBD1,TRBV9,NA,TRBJ2-7,TGTGCCAGCAGCGTAGGATTAGGGACAGGGTTTTCCTACGAGCAGTACTTC,CASSVGLGTGFSYEQYF
NA,TRBV18,NA,TRBJ2-3,TGTGCCAGCTCACCCTCGGGACAATACACAGATACGCAGTATTTT,CASSPSGQYTDTQYF
NA,TRBV6-2/TRBV6-3,few,TRBJ2-7,TGTGCCAGCAGTTACACTCCGGGACGGACCACCTACGAGCAGTACTTC,CASSYTPGRTTYEQYF
NA,TRBV11-2,NA,TRBJ1-3,TGTGCCAGCAGCCCACAGGGCCACTCTGGAAACACCATATATTTT,CASSPQGHSGNTIYF
NA,TRBV2,few,TRBJ1-5,TGTGCCAGCAGTCGGGCCAACTCGGGTCAGCCCCAGCATTTT,CASSRANSGQPQHF
TRBD1,TRBV5-4,NA,TRBJ2-7,TGTGCCAGCAGCCCTGGGGGACAGGGCGCGTTGAGGCAGTACTTC,CASSPGGQGALRQYF
TRBD2,TRBV6-5,NA,TRBJ2-5,TGTGCCAGCAGCTGGGGACTAGCGGTCCAAGAGACCCAGTACTTC,CASSWGLAVQETQYF